The clone carrying this T cell receptor (beta chain) was detected only a few times. This entry is derived from a study of blood T cell repertoires in COVID-19. As for the study in general: The United States, Italy and Spain supplied acute and convalescent COVID-19 samples. PBMCs, B-cell-depleted T cells, or T cells provided the cDNA or gDNA that made up the material.

Original handling: Amplification of reference gene primers provided the estimated nucleated cell counts. Repertoires were generated with immunoSEQ multiplex PCR, while TCRdb's copy carries only in-frame clones and drops some. V and J calls and clone size are as listed in that table; D and trimming were resolved from the DNA. Of about 260,000 clones in the sample, about 89% are singletons; the top ten hold around 10%. Looked up from germline, CDR1 is WNHNN and CDR2 is SYGVQD (reference sequence). Trimming cost V 6 bases and J 5 bases; bases outside gene matches: 4. CDR3 size: 14 residues. The clonotype comes from a man aged 35 to 55 who had recovered from COVID-19. Sequencing input: peripheral blood. This chain joins TRBV10-1 and TRBJ2-2; 9 bases are shared with TRBD1. The CDR3 is CASRDRGTTGELFF. The CDR3 DNA is TGCGCCAGCAGGGACAGGGGAACAACCGGGGAGCTGTTTTTT.